This T cell receptor (beta chain) was sequenced during a study of blood T cell repertoires in COVID-19. On the study more broadly: COVID-19 samples collected from the United States, Italy and Spain covered acute and convalescent phases. PBMCs, B-cell-depleted T cells, or T cells provided the cDNA or gDNA that made up the material.

Germline trimming cut 0 bases from V and 0 bases from J; bases unmatched to any gene: 6. The CDR3 spans 18 residues. CDR1 and CDR2 (germline): LGHDT, YNNKEL (reference sequence). In the original workflow: Reference gene primer amplification in the assay estimated nucleated cell counts. Assay: immunoSEQ multiplex PCR; the TCRdb copy retains only in-frame clones and omits some. That table furnishes V, J and clone size, whereas the DNA furnished D and trimming. The table includes about 78,000 clones, roughly 80% detected once. The source is a human donor in a cohort sampled during active COVID-19. Sample: peripheral blood. The V gene is TRBV3-1 (or the pseudogene TRBV3-2), the J gene TRBJ2-2, with TRBD2 matching 8 bases. The CDR3 here is CASSQEAIAGTNTGELFF. The CDR3, as DNA: TGTGCCAGCAGCCAAGAGGCAATAGCGGGGACGAACACCGGGGAGCTGTTTTTT.